These 20 T cell receptor beta chains were all obtained from the same sample, sequenced in a study of blood T cell repertoires in COVID-19 (dated by TCRdb to about 2020). Libraries came from the immunoSEQ multiplex PCR assay. TCRdb stores this immuneACCESS table with in-frame sequences only. Part of the clones is absent; in the studies checked, under half of the shortfall reflects unresolved V genes, and no reason is known for the rest. This sample gives a few hundred thousand clones in total; 87% of them show up just once. About 6% of the sample is held by the ten biggest clonotypes. Sequencing used PBMCs or T cells enriched from blood (not recorded which). Receptors originate from a woman in her 30s who had recovered from COVID-19.

The J gene is TRBJ2-1, the V gene TRBV27; possibly TRBD1 for D (6 bases). The CDR3 contains 14 residues. Germline lookup yields CDR1 MNHEY and CDR2 SMNVEV (reference sequence). Trimming removed 7 bases at V and 4 bases at J, with 14 bases between. This chain's CDR3 is CASTRRTAYNEQFF. The CDR3 DNA is TGTGCCAGCACCCGGAGGACAGCGTACAATGAGCAGTTCTTC.

The CDR3 region is CASSFQGAEQYF. The CDR3 DNA sequence: TGCGCCAGCAGCTTCCAGGGGGCTGAGCAGTACTTC. The chain links TRBV5-1 to TRBJ2-7, with 8 positions matching TRBD1. This CDR3 contains 12 residues. V shed 2 bases and J 7 bases; nucleotides not matched to a gene: 2. Looked up from germline, CDR1 is SGHRS and CDR2 is YFSETQ. The full variable domain, rest sourced from reference TRBV5-1 and TRBJ2-7, is KAGVTQTPRYLIKTRGQQVTLSCSPISGHRSVSWYQQTPGQGLQFLFEYFSETQRNKGNFPGRFSGRQFSNSRSEMNVSTLELGDSALYLCASSFQGAEQYFGPGTRLTVT.

This sequence joins TRBV6-5 and TRBJ2-2; no clear D gene. Between the trimmed V and J ends, which lost 6 bases and 2 bases, there was a span of 13 bases. CDR1 is MNHEY and CDR2 is SVGAGI in the germline V gene. CDR3 length equals 15 residues. CDR3 nucleotides: TGTGCCAGCAGCCTACTCCTAGGAAACACCGGGGAGCTGTTTTTT. Translation: CASSLLLGNTGELFF.

The V gene is TRBV7-9, the J gene TRBJ2-1; D may be TRBD1 (6 bases). Germline CDR1 reads SEHNR; CDR2 reads FQNEAQ (reference sequence). The V and J ends lost 5 bases and 1 base respectively, with 12 bases between them. The length of the CDR3 is 15 residues. CDR3 in DNA: TGTGCCAGCAGCCCACCCGGGACATCCTACAATGAGCAGTTCTTC. Translated, it gives CASSPPGTSYNEQFF.

The chain recombines TRBV29-1 with TRBJ1-2, with 10 bases lining up with TRBD1. J gave up 5 bases and V 6 bases, and 9 bases lay outside the gene matches. The CDR3 runs to 14 residues. From germline, CDR1 is SQVTM and CDR2 ANQGSEA. The CDR3: CSVKGTGAKYGYTF. The CDR3, as DNA: TGCAGCGTCAAAGGGACAGGGGCCAAGTATGGCTACACCTTC.

V usage is TRBV29-1 and J usage is TRBJ1-2, with a tentative D call TRBD1 (6 bases). The CDR3 extends over 11 amino acids. The germline V and J ends were trimmed by 7 bases and 8 bases, with 14 bases remaining between them. Germline values: CDR1 SQVTM, CDR2 ANQGSEA. CDR3 residues: CSAEGGAGYTF. The CDR3 coding sequence is TGCAGCGCAGAGGGGGGGGCCGGCTACACCTTC.

V is TRBV6-5 and J is TRBJ1-2, with TRBD1 matching over 7 bases. Germline V gene sequence: CDR1 MNHEY, CDR2 SVGAGI. The CDR3 has 13 residues. The CDR3 DNA follows: TGTCAAACAGGGGCACGGCATAACTATGGCTACACCTTC. Translated: CQTGARHNYGYTF.

The V call is TRBV6-6, the J call TRBJ1-1; tentatively, D is TRBD1 (5 bases). Germline lookup yields CDR1 MNHNY and CDR2 SVGAGI (reference sequence). V was cut by 2 bases and J by 6 bases, with 19 bases left in between. The CDR3 has 16 amino acids. Here the CDR3 reads CASSYLGGSGGAEAFF. CDR3 DNA: TGTGCCAGCAGTTACCTAGGAGGGAGCGGGGGAGCTGAAGCTTTCTTT.

The chain combines TRBV5-1 with TRBJ2-7; 8 bases align to TRBD1. This CDR3 region has 13 residues. Germline V gives CDR1 SGHRS, CDR2 YFSETQ. The V segment lost 3 bases and the J segment 6 bases; nucleotides outside the gene matches: 5. The CDR3 is CASSSTGVSEQYF. The CDR3 DNA reads TGCGCCAGCAGCTCGACAGGGGTGAGCGAGCAGTACTTC.

The rearrangement uses TRBV6-1 and TRBJ1-1; D uncertain. Deletions cut 2 bases from V and 0 bases from J, with 13 bases between. Germline CDR1 and CDR2: MNHNS and SASEGT. The CDR3 is made up of 16 amino acids. The CDR3 sequence is CASSERIETMNTEAFF. CDR3 bases: TGTGCCAGCAGTGAAAGAATCGAGACAATGAACACTGAAGCTTTCTTT.

The rearrangement links TRBV10-2 to TRBJ1-1; 9 nucleotides agree with TRBD1. This CDR3 has 14 residues. With V trimmed by 1 base and J by 7 bases, 4 bases remained unmatched. Germline V gives CDR1 WSHSY, CDR2 SAAADI. The CDR3 DNA sequence: TGCGCCAGCAGTGAGTTGGGACAGGGACTTGAAGCTTTCTTT. As protein: CASSELGQGLEAFF.

The chain combines TRBV5-1 with TRBJ1-2, with TRBD1 as a possible D gene (5 bases). CDR1 SGHRS and CDR2 YFSETQ come from the germline V gene. Trimming cost V 0 bases and J 3 bases, with 9 bases left between them. The CDR3 length is 14 residues. The CDR3 region has the DNA TGCGCCAGCAGCTTGGGACAGTTTGACTATGGCTACACCTTC. Residues: CASSLGQFDYGYTF.

J is TRBJ2-5 and V is TRBV4-3; 9 positions agree with TRBD2. The CDR3 length is 16 residues. The V gene's germline CDR1 is LGHNA and CDR2 YSLEER. With V trimmed by 0 bases and J by 2 bases, 4 bases remained unmatched. CDR3 sequence: CASSQDLLAGQETQYF. CDR3 nucleotides: TGCGCCAGCAGCCAAGATCTTCTAGCGGGACAAGAGACCCAGTACTTC.

This chain links TRBV2 with TRBJ1-5, with D uncertain. V lost 7 bases and J 5 bases, leaving 12 bases between the germline ends. The CDR3 extends over 13 amino acids. Germline V gives CDR1 SNHLY, CDR2 FYNNEI. Here the CDR3 reads CASTDSFYQPQHF. The CDR3, as DNA: TGTGCCAGCACAGACTCCTTCTATCAGCCCCAGCATTTT.

This rearrangement joins TRBV6-2 or TRBV6-3 to TRBJ1-6; 7 nucleotides align to TRBD1. The CDR3 contains 16 residues. Germline assignment: CDR1 MNHEY and CDR2 SVGEGT. The V segment lost 2 bases and the J segment 4 bases; nucleotides outside the gene matches: 5. CDR3 amino acids: CASSYQGVMYNSPLHF. CDR3 in DNA: TGTGCCAGCAGTTACCAGGGGGTGATGTATAATTCACCCCTCCACTTT.

The chain couples TRBV5-1 to TRBJ2-5, with 10 bases fitting TRBD1. The V gene's germline CDR1 is SGHRS and CDR2 YFSETQ. The CDR3 has 15 residues. Trimming took 4 bases from V and 5 from J; bases not matched to a gene: 8. The chain's CDR3 is CASSTGTGAGETQYF. CDR3 nucleotide sequence: TGCGCCAGCAGCACCGGGACAGGGGCGGGTGAGACCCAGTACTTC.

This clone was seen only once. The V gene is TRBV7-6, the J gene TRBJ1-3, with D perhaps TRBD1 (5 bases). Germline V gene data show CDR1 as SGHVS and CDR2 as FNYEAQ. The CDR3 extends over 16 amino acids. Trimming cost V 1 base and J 2 bases, with 12 bases left between them. CDR3 amino acids: CASSLGQGNPGNTIYF. CDR3 nucleotides: TGTGCCAGCAGCTTAGGGCAGGGCAACCCTGGAAACACCATATATTTT.

This clone is a singleton in its sample. V usage is TRBV21-1 and J usage is TRBJ1-1; the D call of TRBD1 is as the table states it, not checked on the DNA. TRBV21-1 is listed as a pseudogene. This CDR3 is 15 amino acids long. The CDR3 sequence: CASSTGGKVDTEAFF. CDR3 coding DNA: TGTGCCAGCAGCACAGGGGGGAAGGTAGACACTGAAGCTTTCTTT.

The V gene is TRBV18, the J gene TRBJ2-4; 11 bases fit TRBD1. Losses at the gene ends were 1 base for V and 6 bases for J; bases not matched to a gene: 2. Germline assignment: CDR1 KGHSH and CDR2 LQKENI. There are 15 residues in the CDR3. CDR3 sequence reads: CASSPLGQGVNIQYF. The CDR3 nucleotides read TGTGCCAGCTCACCACTGGGACAGGGGGTAAACATTCAGTACTTC.

The chain combines TRBV7-9 with TRBJ1-1, with D perhaps matching TRBD1 (5 bases). The V gene lost 7 bases and the J gene lost 3 bases, with 18 bases spanning the gap. This CDR3 is 15 amino acids long. The germline CDR1 and CDR2 sequences are SEHNR and FQNEAQ (reference sequence). The CDR3 region is CASTTRLGEDTEAFF. In DNA, the CDR3 is TGTGCCAGCACCACGCGGTTGGGGGAGGACACTGAAGCTTTCTTT.